Listed below are T cell receptor beta chains from one sample, sequenced in a study of identical twins. TCRdb analysed the 5' RACE reads with MiXCR anew, one entry per CDR3 protein. The sample contains approximately 1.8 million distinct CDR3 sequences, roughly 35% of which appear only once. Sequencing used cord blood. Receptors originate from a newborn girl in good health. Each CDR3 is given with its conserved first and last residue. D genes are given only for firm matches. For some rows the clone size is stated as once, few or many, or as a class when expanded; others skip it.

d_call,j_call,clone_size,v_call,cdr3_nt,cdr3_aa
TRBD2,TRBJ2-1,NA,TRBV12-3/TRBV12-4,TGTGCCACCAGAGCGGGGTCCAGGGATGAGCAGTTCTTC,CATRAGSRDEQFF
NA,TRBJ2-5,few,TRBV4-2,TGTGCCAGCAGCCAAGAACCGAAAATGGAGACCCAGTACTTC,CASSQEPKMETQYF
TRBD2,TRBJ2-3,many,TRBV27,TGTGCCAGCAGTTTACTGTCCCATAGCGGGTCTGTCACAGATACGCAGTATTTT,CASSLLSHSGSVTDTQYF
NA,TRBJ2-7,NA,TRBV19,TGTGCCAGTAGTAGTGTAGCGGAGAGCTCCTACGAGCAGTACTTC,CASSSVAESSYEQYF
NA,TRBJ2-7,NA,TRBV20-1,TGCAGTGCTAGACATGGTCCCCCCGCTTACTACGAGCAGTACTTC,CSARHGPPAYYEQYF
NA,TRBJ1-4,NA,TRBV20-1,TGCAGTGCCCGCGGCGCGGGTGAAAAACTGTTTTTT,CSARGAGEKLFF
NA,TRBJ2-2,NA,TRBV21-1,TGTGCCAGCAGCAAAGGTGGGACTAGTTGGAACACCGGGGAGCTGTTTTTT,CASSKGGTSWNTGELFF
TRBD1,TRBJ2-3,NA,TRBV20-1,TGCAGTGCTAGAGGAATGGTCGGGACAGGGGTTAGCACAGATACGCAGTATTTT,CSARGMVGTGVSTDTQYF
TRBD2,TRBJ2-3,NA,TRBV7-2,TGTGCCAGCAGCTTAGTGGCGGGGGGGCAAACAGATACGCAGTATTTT,CASSLVAGGQTDTQYF
TRBD1,TRBJ2-3,few,TRBV10-3,TGTGCCATCGGGGGGACAGGGGGCCCAGATACGCAGTATTTT,CAIGGTGGPDTQYF
NA,TRBJ1-1,once,TRBV6-2/TRBV6-3,TGTGCCAGCAGTCAGCCCTGGGGTGAAGCTTTCTTT,CASSQPWGEAFF
NA,TRBJ2-5,NA,TRBV20-1,TGCAGTGCTAGAGATAACAGGGAACAGACCCAGTACTTC,CSARDNREQTQYF
TRBD1,TRBJ1-2,few,TRBV28,TGTGCCAGCACAAACCCGGGACAGGGAGTGAGCTACACCTTC,CASTNPGQGVSYTF